Shown below are 6 T cell receptor beta chains from a single sample sequenced in a study of T cell repertoires in cytomegalovirus infection. TCRdb re-called the reads with MiXCR, one entry per CDR3 protein. The sample carries about 360,000 distinct CDR3 sequences, 15% to 20% recorded once. Sample: PBMCs. These receptors were obtained from a human donor in good health (CMV status not recorded). Some clones in this sample may be carry-over from other donors' samples.

This chain connects TRBV7-2 to TRBJ2-5; unclear D gene. CDR3 size: 14 residues. V was shortened by 6 bases and J by 4 bases, with 15 bases between the two germline ends. Germline assignment: CDR1 SGHTA and CDR2 FQGNSA. Here the CDR3 reads CASRSFGSRETQYF. CDR3 bases: TGTGCCAGCAGGTCCTTCGGGTCAAGAGAGACCCAGTACTTC.

The table lists this clonotype with many counts. V gene TRBV7-8 combines with J gene TRBJ1-1; TRBD1 might be the D (6 bases). CDR3 length: 19 residues. The V and J ends lost 5 bases and 0 bases respectively, with 25 bases between them. The germline CDR1 and CDR2 sequences are SGHVS and FQNEAQ. The CDR3 region is CASSQIYTDEWGLNTEAFF. In DNA, the CDR3 is TGTGCCAGCAGCCAAATATACACGGACGAGTGGGGGCTGAACACTGAAGCTTTCTTT.

The CDR3, as DNA: TGTGCCAGCCACCGGACTGGTATCGGCGAGCAGTACTTC. Amino acid sequence: CASHRTGIGEQYF. The chain couples TRBV6-5 to TRBJ2-7; D may be TRBD2 (5 bases). V was cut by 8 bases and J by 6 bases, with 17 bases left in between. Germline V gives CDR1 MNHEY, CDR2 SVGAGI. The CDR3 sequence is 13 residues long.

This clonotype has a count of ten or more. The chain has TRBV7-2 and TRBJ2-3, with 9 bases fitting TRBD1. V lost 2 bases, J lost 3 bases, and 3 bases stayed unmatched. CDR3 length: 15 amino acids. Per germline, CDR1 SGHTA and CDR2 FQGNSA. The CDR3 sequence is CASSLQTGGTDTQYF. Here the CDR3 DNA reads TGTGCCAGCAGCTTACAGACAGGGGGGACAGATACGCAGTATTTT.

This clonotype has ten or more counts. This chain links TRBV7-2 with TRBJ2-7; TRBD2 aligns across 8 bases. The ends lost 0 bases at V and 5 bases at J; junction bases unmatched: 3. CDR3 size: 14 residues. In germline, CDR1 is SGHTA, CDR2 FQGNSA. The CDR3 DNA reads TGTGCCAGCAGCTTAGCCGGGGGGGGCCACGAGCAGTACTTC. It is translated as CASSLAGGGHEQYF.

This clonotype has more than one count but fewer than ten. This CDR3 is CASSFLGVSSYNSPLHF. The CDR3 DNA sequence: TGCGCCAGCAGCTTTTTAGGCGTGAGCTCCTATAATTCACCCCTCCACTTT. This rearrangement joins TRBV5-1 to TRBJ1-6; no definite D call. The germline CDR1 and CDR2 sequences are SGHRS and YFSETQ. V was trimmed by 2 bases and J by 0 bases, leaving 12 bases between them. The CDR3 runs to 17 residues.